Each of the 29 T cell receptor beta chains below was sequenced from the same sample in a study of blood T cell repertoires in COVID-19. Sequencing used immunoSEQ multiplex PCR; TCRdb keeps in-frame clones, though not all of them. The sample includes about 190,000 clones, 70% to 80% of them seen just once. Sample: PBMCs or T cells enriched from blood (not recorded which). The receptors come from a woman in her fifties or sixties who had recovered from COVID-19.

The chain carries TRBV5-1 and TRBJ1-5, with D possibly being TRBD1 (6 bases). Per germline, CDR1 SGHRS and CDR2 YFSETQ. V gave up 2 bases and J gave up 0 bases, with 9 bases separating them. This CDR3 contains 15 residues. The CDR3 sequence is CASSLTGNSNQPQHF. CDR3 in DNA: TGCGCCAGCAGCTTAACAGGGAATAGCAATCAGCCCCAGCATTTT.

This clone was picked up many times. Distinct nucleotide sequences in the sample also encode this CDR3. This chain links TRBV11-3 with TRBJ2-1, with 7 bases fitting TRBD2. Per the germline V gene, CDR1 is SGHNT and CDR2 is YENEEA. V lost 0 bases and J lost 8; bases outside the gene matches: 10. The length of the CDR3 is 16 residues. DNA of the CDR3: TGTGCCAGCAGCTTAGATGGGAGGGGTGGGGACGATGAGCAGTTCTTC. Translating it yields CASSLDGRGGDDEQFF.

The rearrangement uses TRBV10-3 and TRBJ2-7, with TRBD1 matching 9 bases. The CDR3 length is 14 residues. Trimming cost V 3 bases and J 3 bases; bases outside gene matches: 3. Germline CDR1 and CDR2: ENHRY and SYGVKD. CDR3 DNA sequence: TGTGCCATCAGTGATGAGACAGGGGGCTACGAGCAGTACTTC. Its protein is CAISDETGGYEQYF.

The chain combines TRBV13 with TRBJ1-2; TRBD1 agrees at 10 bases. The germline CDR1 and CDR2 sequences are PRHDT and FYEKMQ (reference sequence). The J segment lost 4 bases and the V segment lost 3 bases, leaving 11 bases of the junction unmatched. CDR3 length: 17 residues. The CDR3 DNA is TGTGCCAGCAGCTTGGGCTACGACAGGGGGCAAGGCTATGGCTACACCTTC. Protein product: CASSLGYDRGQGYGYTF.

The J gene is TRBJ2-7, the V gene TRBV28, with D possibly being TRBD2 (6 bases). This CDR3 has 15 amino acids. V dropped 6 bases and J dropped 0 bases, with 15 bases sitting between them. Germline V gene lookup returns CDR1 MDHEN and CDR2 SYDVKM. This CDR3 is CASRDGPGSSYEQYF. CDR3 DNA: TGTGCCAGCAGAGACGGACCCGGGAGCTCCTACGAGCAGTACTTC.

This clone was recorded many times. The chain recombines TRBV9 with TRBJ2-5; tentative D call: TRBD2 (7 bases). Germline CDR1 reads SGDLS; CDR2 reads YYNGEE. The CDR3 covers 16 residues. V lost 0 bases and J 5 bases, leaving 17 bases between the germline ends. CDR3 loop: CASSVGRGGMRETQYF. The CDR3 DNA follows: TGTGCCAGCAGCGTAGGTAGGGGGGGAATGAGGGAGACCCAGTACTTC.

The rearrangement uses TRBV19 and TRBJ1-1; TRBD1 agrees at 10 bases. This CDR3 comprises 16 residues. The germline V gene encodes CDR1 LNHDA and CDR2 SQIVND (reference sequence). J was trimmed by 1 base and V by 7 bases; bases with no gene match: 9. The CDR3 DNA reads as TGTGCCAGTACCACGACAGGGGGCGTTCCGAACACTGAAGCTTTCTTT. This sequence encodes CASTTTGGVPNTEAFF.

This clone was seen a few times. The V call is TRBV3-1 (or the pseudogene TRBV3-2), the J call TRBJ2-3, with 7 bases aligning to TRBD2. V trimming: 0 bases; J trimming: 5 bases; junction bases outside the gene matches: 11. CDR3 size: 17 residues. Germline V gene data show CDR1 as LGHDT and CDR2 as YNNKEL (reference sequence). The CDR3 sequence is CASSQDKAAGAIDTQYF. The CDR3 DNA reads TGTGCCAGCAGCCAAGATAAAGCTGCGGGAGCCATAGATACGCAGTATTTT.

V is TRBV5-5 and J is TRBJ2-7; D possibly corresponds to TRBD1 (6 bases). The CDR3 runs 15 residues. Germline V gene lookup returns CDR1 SGHKS and CDR2 YYEKEE (reference sequence). V lost 3 bases, J lost 4 bases, and 17 bases lay in between. The CDR3, as DNA: TGTGCCAGCAGCTATTTAAGGGACAAATCATACGAGCAGTACTTC. Amino acids: CASSYLRDKSYEQYF.

This clone was observed at least ten times. The CDR3 sequence is CASSTLQGLGAEAFF. The DNA of the CDR3 is TGCGCCAGCAGCACCCTCCAGGGATTGGGCGCTGAAGCTTTCTTT. The gene calls are TRBV4-1 and TRBJ1-1; tentative D call: TRBD1 (5 bases). Trimming left V 5 bases short and J 6 bases short, with 19 bases between. This CDR3 contains 15 residues. CDR1 is MGHRA, CDR2 YSYEKL, per germline.

The chain links TRBV5-1 to TRBJ2-2; tentative D call: TRBD1 (6 bases). The CDR3 loop spans 15 amino acids. The germline CDR1 and CDR2 sequences are SGHRS and YFSETQ. Between the trimmed V and J ends, which lost 5 bases and 2 bases, there was a span of 13 bases. CDR3 sequence (DNA): TGCGCCAGCAGTGGACTCAGGGGAAACACCGGGGAGCTGTTTTTT. Translation gives CASSGLRGNTGELFF.

The CDR3 DNA reads TGTGCCAGCAGCGAGACTAGTACGAGGGAGACCCAGTACTTC. Translating it yields CASSETSTRETQYF. The V gene is TRBV9, the J gene TRBJ2-5; D may be TRBD2 (6 bases). Germline loops: CDR1 SGDLS, CDR2 YYNGEE. Trimming took off 3 bases at V and 5 bases at J, with 14 bases between the two ends. The CDR3 loop spans 14 amino acids.

The rearrangement joins TRBV19 to TRBJ2-7, with 7 positions matching TRBD1. Trimming took 4 bases from V and 6 from J; bases not matched to a gene: 6. CDR3 size: 13 residues. Germline V lookup: CDR1 LNHDA, CDR2 SQIVND (reference sequence). The CDR3 DNA follows: TGTGCCAGTAGTACCCAAAACAGGGGCGAGCAGTACTTC. Translating gives CASSTQNRGEQYF.

V and J are TRBV19 and TRBJ2-7; no reliable D call. Germline CDR1 is LNHDA and CDR2 is SQIVND (reference sequence). CDR3 length: 15 residues. Trimming cost V 4 bases and J 3 bases, with 16 bases left between them. CDR3 nucleotides: TGTGCCAGTAGTAAACAGAACTCCTACCTCTACGAGCAGTACTTC. Translation: CASSKQNSYLYEQYF. The full variable domain, its missing parts supplied by reference TRBV19 and TRBJ2-7, is DGGITQSPKYLFRKEGQNVTLSCEQNLNHDAMYWYRQDPGQGLRLIYYSQIVNDFQKGDIAEGYSVSREKKESFPLTVTSAQKNPTAFYLCASSKQNSYLYEQYFGPGTRLTVT.

This chain uses TRBV28 with TRBJ1-2, with TRBD1 matching 9 bases. This CDR3 comprises 14 residues. Trimming removed 5 bases from V and 5 bases from J; junction bases left unmatched: 6. The germline V gene encodes CDR1 MDHEN and CDR2 SYDVKM. The CDR3 is CASSTGQGRYGYTF. In DNA, the CDR3 is TGTGCCAGCAGTACGGGACAGGGCCGTTATGGCTACACCTTC.

This chain joins TRBV10-3 and TRBJ1-6; 9 nucleotides agree with TRBD1. CDR3 size: 14 residues. Germline values: CDR1 ENHRY, CDR2 SYGVKD. Trimming took 6 bases from V and 10 from J; bases not matched to a gene: 7. CDR3 in amino acids: CAIRGDREGSPLHF. The CDR3 DNA follows: TGTGCCATCAGGGGGGACAGGGAAGGCTCACCCCTCCACTTT.

This clone occurred once. CDR3 residues: CASSIARGNEQFF. As DNA, the CDR3 is TGTGCCAGTAGTATTGCCCGAGGCAATGAGCAGTTCTTC. This sequence joins TRBV19 and TRBJ2-1; no firm D call. Germline V gene sequence: CDR1 LNHDA, CDR2 SQIVND (reference sequence). Trimming cost V 3 bases and J 6 bases, with 9 bases left between them. The CDR3 runs to 13 residues.

The CDR3 is CASSHRGSNEQFF. The CDR3 DNA follows: TGTGCCAGCAGCCACAGGGGGTCGAATGAGCAGTTCTTC. The chain couples TRBV7-3 to TRBJ2-1; 8 nucleotides align to TRBD1. From germline, CDR1 is SGHTA and CDR2 FQGTGA. V was pared by 5 bases and J by 7 bases, with 4 bases of the junction left unmatched. The CDR3 covers 13 residues. Together with reference TRBV7-3 and TRBJ2-1, the CDR3 gives the full variable domain: GAGVSQTPSNKVTEKGKYVELRCDPISGHTALYWYRQSLGQGPEFLIYFQGTGAADDSGLPNDRFFAVRPEGSVSTLKIQRTERGDSAVYLCASSHRGSNEQFFGPGTRLTVL.

The chain joins TRBV29-1 to TRBJ1-4; D is unclear. Germline loops: CDR1 SQVTM, CDR2 ANQGSEA. V was pared by 3 bases and J by 1 base, with 6 bases between. The CDR3 extends over 13 amino acids. The CDR3 here is CSVDGGTNEKLFF. CDR3 DNA: TGCAGCGTTGATGGAGGAACTAATGAAAAACTGTTTTTT. Supplemented by reference TRBV29-1 and TRBJ1-4, the full variable domain reads SAVISQKPSRDICQRGTSLTIQCQVDSQVTMMFWYRQQPGQSLTLIATANQGSEATYESGFVIDKFPISRPNLTFSTLTVSNMSPEDSSIYLCSVDGGTNEKLFFGSGTQLSVL.

The chain carries TRBV5-1 and TRBJ1-1; D is unresolved. Germline V CDR1 and CDR2: SGHRS, YFSETQ. The CDR3 sequence is 12 residues long. Trimming removed 4 bases from V and 2 bases from J, with 6 bases in between. CDR3 nucleotide sequence: TGCGCCAGCAGCCGTCTTAACACTGAAGCTTTCTTT. Translating it yields CASSRLNTEAFF.

This clone appeared once. This sequence joins TRBV6-2 or TRBV6-3 and TRBJ2-7; TRBD2 matches at 10 bases. Germline V gives CDR1 MNHEY, CDR2 SVGEGT. Germline trimming cut 6 bases from V and 7 bases from J; bases unmatched to any gene: 12. The CDR3 loop spans 15 amino acids. The DNA for the CDR3 is TGTGCCAGCAGCCCCCGCGGAGCGGGAGGGGAGGAGCAGTACTTC. It specifies CASSPRGAGGEEQYF.

The rearrangement links TRBV29-1 to TRBJ2-2; possible D gene TRBD2, 7 bases. From germline, CDR1 is SQVTM and CDR2 ANQGSEA. The CDR3 has 12 residues. V was trimmed by 6 bases and J by 5 bases, leaving 10 bases between them. CDR3: CSVGGGTGELFF. The CDR3, as DNA: TGCAGCGTAGGGGGAGGGACCGGGGAGCTGTTTTTT.

The rearrangement uses TRBV5-1 and TRBJ1-4; 9 bases agree with TRBD1. Germline loops: CDR1 SGHRS, CDR2 YFSETQ. The V segment lost 6 bases and the J segment 7 bases; nucleotides outside the gene matches: 19. The CDR3 extends over 18 amino acids. The CDR3 sequence is CASTPGKPGQGSSEKLFF. Written as DNA, the CDR3 is TGCGCCAGCACCCCAGGAAAACCGGGACAGGGTTCAAGTGAAAAACTGTTTTTT.

The chain carries TRBV11-1 and TRBJ2-5; D is unresolved. V lost 5 bases, J lost 4 bases, and 5 bases lay in between. From germline, CDR1 is SGHAT and CDR2 FQDESV (reference sequence). This CDR3 has 11 residues. CDR3 sequence: CASSIRETQYF. The DNA for the CDR3 is TGTGCCAGCAGCATCCGAGAGACCCAGTACTTC.

V and J are TRBV5-4 and TRBJ2-3; D perhaps matches TRBD1 (6 bases). CDR1 and CDR2 from the germline V gene are SGHNT and YYREEE (reference sequence). The V gene lost 5 bases and the J gene lost 3 bases, with 16 bases spanning the gap. This CDR3 is built from 15 residues. The CDR3 loop is CASRPFGRGTDTQYF. CDR3 sequence (DNA): TGTGCCAGCAGACCATTTGGAAGGGGGACAGATACGCAGTATTTT.

The V and J genes are TRBV7-3 and TRBJ1-1; 7 bases line up with TRBD1. J was trimmed by 5 bases and V by 1 base; bases with no gene match: 7. Germline-derived CDR1 and CDR2 are SGHTA and FQGTGA. The CDR3 runs to 15 residues. DNA of the CDR3: TGTGCCAGCAGCTTAAAAGGGCCGACAGGGACTGAAGCTTTCTTT. Amino acids: CASSLKGPTGTEAFF.

This clone turned up a few times. The CDR3 DNA reads as TGTGCCACCAGTGACAGACGTTTAGGTGACAGATACAATGAGCAGTTCTTC. This sequence encodes CATSDRRLGDRYNEQFF. The genes are TRBV24-1 and TRBJ2-1, with D maybe TRBD1 (5 bases). The CDR3 is 17 amino acids. CDR1 and CDR2 from the germline V gene are KGHDR and SFDVKD. V dropped 4 bases and J dropped 4 bases, with 19 bases sitting between them.

The V and J genes are TRBV6-2 or TRBV6-3 and TRBJ1-4; D is perhaps TRBD1 (6 bases). The CDR3 extends over 14 amino acids. The germline V and J ends were trimmed by 6 bases and 9 bases, with 17 bases remaining between them. Per the germline V gene, CDR1 is MNHEY and CDR2 is SVGEGT. The CDR3 sequence: CASSDTYGGQKLFF. For the CDR3, the DNA is TGTGCCAGCAGCGACACTTATGGGGGCCAAAAACTGTTTTTT.

The CDR3 coding sequence is TGTGCCAGCAGCTTAGTCGGTGGCGGGAGGGCGAGGAATGAGCAGTTCTTC. Translated, it gives CASSLVGGGRARNEQFF. The V call is TRBV7-3, the J call TRBJ2-1; 9 bases map to TRBD2. The germline CDR1 and CDR2 sequences are SGHTA and FQGTGA. The V and J ends lost 2 bases and 7 bases, in that order; junction bases with no gene match: 12. The CDR3 is 17 residues long.